This TCR beta chain was profiled in a study of blood T cell repertoires in COVID-19 (dated by TCRdb to 2019 to 2021). Study-level background: The collaborator samples originated in the United States, Italy and Spain and spanned the acute and convalescent phases of COVID-19. The material from the prospective study consisted of cDNA or gDNA derived from T cells, B-cell-depleted T cells, or PBMCs. The dataset comprised deeply sampled blood TCRbeta repertoires from subjects exposed to, actively infected with, or recovered from COVID-19. The repertoires were released in a freely available public database meant as a resource for research on the immune response to SARS-CoV-2. Samples came from the ongoing ImmuneRACE study (first 160 participants) plus 1,254 subjects from 6 global collaborators. The sample metadata nearly always contained a de-identified subject ID, COVID-19 status, age in years and sex. HLA class I and class II types, where available, came from metadata supplied by the sample provider rather than from assay-based typing.

The immunoSEQ Assay, a bias-controlled multiplex PCR, was used to amplify TCRbeta CDR3 regions from genomic DNA. For the original study's pipeline: Nucleated cell counts per sample were estimated from amplification of reference gene primers within the assay. To quantify the absolute abundance of each unique TCRbeta CDR3 rearrangement, sequence reads were collapsed and filtered. For each sample, productive Simpson clonality was calculated as the square root of Simpson's diversity index across productive rearrangements. In its TCRdb copy, this immuneACCESS table keeps in-frame sequences only and misses some clones. Where compared with another copy, unresolved V genes explain less than half of these, and the others have no known cause. D and trimming were read from the DNA, whereas the V and J calls and clone size are those reported in that table. This sample comprises approximately 260,000 clones, roughly 84% of them detected only once. The ten biggest clones cover about 3% of the sample.

Spanning cysteine to phenylalanine, the CDR3 consists of 12 amino acids. CDR3 DNA is the only sequence kept; it has 36 bases, read in frame from the first base. V and J are truncated by 7 bases and 5 bases respectively, leaving an intervening sequence of 11 bases. The germline V gene provides CDR1 MDHEN and CDR2 SYDVKM. For this clone: It has no known antigen specificity. No quality values exist for individual bases; no much larger clone is one base distant.

Points the paper makes about the study in general: The amount of clinical and demographic metadata varied by source and participant and was provided uncurated.

Participants in the prospective study were enrolled through a virtual design, were aged roughly 18 to 90 years, and lived in about two dozen United States geographic areas. Cohort assignment in the prospective study relied on participant-reported clinical history from a screening survey and a study questionnaire. Recovered participants in ImmuneRACE Cohort 3 were defined by two consecutive negative NP/OP PCR tests, clearance by a healthcare professional, or resolution of symptoms. In the prospective study, mobile phlebotomists collected whole blood, serum and a nasopharyngeal or oropharyngeal swab from each participant. Additional blood draws and questionnaires over an approximately two-month period could optionally be provided by prospective study participants. Before DNA extraction, prospective study blood samples were shipped either frozen or at room temperature.

The V and J segments used are TRBV28 and TRBJ1-2; the D gene is possibly TRBD1, with 6 bases matching. This clonotype was sampled from a man aged 45-65 years who had recovered from COVID-19. Sequenced: PBMCs or T cells enriched from blood (not recorded which). The CDR3 loop reads CASTFGQYGYTF. The DNA sequence reads TGTGCCAGCACCTTCGGACAGTATGGCTACACCTTC.